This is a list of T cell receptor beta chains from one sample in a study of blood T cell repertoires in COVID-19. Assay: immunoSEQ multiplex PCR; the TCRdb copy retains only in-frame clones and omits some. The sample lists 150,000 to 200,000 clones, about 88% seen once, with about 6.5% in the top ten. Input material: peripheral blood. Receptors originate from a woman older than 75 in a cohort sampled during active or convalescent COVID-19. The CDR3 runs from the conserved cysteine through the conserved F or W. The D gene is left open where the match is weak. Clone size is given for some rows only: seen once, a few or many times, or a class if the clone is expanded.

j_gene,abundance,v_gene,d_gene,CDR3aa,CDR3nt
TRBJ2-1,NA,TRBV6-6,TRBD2,CASSPASGRTGSYNEQFF,TGTGCCAGCAGTCCGGCTAGCGGGAGGACTGGCTCCTACAATGAGCAGTTCTTC
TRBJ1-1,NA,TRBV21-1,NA,CANYSNTEAFF,TGTGCCAATTACAGTAACACTGAAGCTTTCTTT
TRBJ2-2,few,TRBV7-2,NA,CASSLLRVAGELFF,TGTGCCAGCAGCTTGCTCCGGGTTGCCGGGGAGCTGTTTTTT
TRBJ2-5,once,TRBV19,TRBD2,CASSIGSGGPINQETQYF,TGTGCCAGTAGTATAGGGAGCGGGGGACCTATTAACCAAGAGACCCAGTACTTC
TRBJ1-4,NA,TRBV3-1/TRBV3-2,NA,CASSQEWRANEKLFF,TGTGCCAGCAGCCAAGAGTGGAGGGCCAATGAAAAACTGTTTTTT
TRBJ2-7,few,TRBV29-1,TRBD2,CSVEGGLAGGASYEQYF,TGCAGCGTTGAAGGGGGACTAGCGGGGGGCGCATCCTACGAGCAGTACTTC
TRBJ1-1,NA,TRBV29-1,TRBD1,CSARPLTGAWDTEAFF,TGCAGCGCTAGACCCCTGACAGGGGCGTGGGACACTGAAGCTTTCTTT
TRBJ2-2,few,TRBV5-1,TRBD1,CASSLVAGGAGELFF,TGCGCCAGCAGCTTGGTAGCAGGGGGCGCGGGGGAGCTGTTTTTT
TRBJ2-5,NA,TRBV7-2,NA,CASSPPPRRETQYF,TGTGCCAGCAGCCCCCCCCCACGGCGGGAGACCCAGTACTTC
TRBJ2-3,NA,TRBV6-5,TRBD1,CASSRDSGNTDTQYF,TGTGCCAGCAGTCGGGACAGTGGGAACACAGATACGCAGTATTTT
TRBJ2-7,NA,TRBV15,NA,CATSREGGAYEQYF,TGTGCCACCAGCAGAGAAGGGGGGGCCTACGAGCAGTACTTC
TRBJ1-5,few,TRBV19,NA,CASRSTWQGSNQPQHF,TGTGCCAGTAGATCCACTTGGCAGGGGAGCAATCAGCCCCAGCATTTT
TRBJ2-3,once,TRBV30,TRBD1,CAWSEQGATDTQYF,TGTGCCTGGAGTGAACAGGGGGCCACAGATACGCAGTATTTT
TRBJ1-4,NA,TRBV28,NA,CASSLGHPEKLFF,TGTGCCAGCAGTTTGGGACACCCTGAAAAACTGTTTTTT
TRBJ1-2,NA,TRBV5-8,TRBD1,CASSSDPTGGPNYGYTF,TGTGCCAGCAGCTCCGACCCTACAGGGGGGCCTAACTATGGCTACACCTTC
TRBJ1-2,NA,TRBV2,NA,CASSIGRRNYGYTF,TGTGCCAGCAGCATTGGCCGCAGGAACTATGGCTACACCTTC
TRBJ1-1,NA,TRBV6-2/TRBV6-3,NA,CASSYVRTPEAFF,TGTGCCAGCAGTTACGTACGGACTCCGGAAGCTTTCTTT
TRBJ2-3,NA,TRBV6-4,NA,CASSRTVGTDTQYF,TGTGCCAGCAGTCGAACAGTTGGCACAGATACGCAGTATTTT
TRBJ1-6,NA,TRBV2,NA,CASSSDSLNSPLHF,TGTGCCAGCAGTTCGGACAGCCTTAATTCACCCCTCCACTTT
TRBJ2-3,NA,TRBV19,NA,CASAKLLAQSTDTQYF,TGTGCCAGTGCAAAACTACTAGCCCAGAGCACAGATACGCAGTATTTT
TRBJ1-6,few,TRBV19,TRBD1,CASSIGDRGVNSPLHF,TGTGCCAGTAGTATAGGAGACAGGGGCGTCAATTCACCCCTCCACTTT
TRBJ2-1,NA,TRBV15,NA,CATLRGRGPRLGSYNEQFF,TGTGCCACCTTACGGGGCAGGGGTCCCCGTCTGGGCTCCTACAATGAGCAGTTCTTC
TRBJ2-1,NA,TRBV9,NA,CASSLDREEWGVF,TGTGCCAGCAGCCTTGACAGGGAGGAATGGGGGGTCTTC
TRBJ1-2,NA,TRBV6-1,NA,CASSDSGYYGYTF,TGTGCCAGCAGTGATTCCGGGTACTATGGCTACACCTTC
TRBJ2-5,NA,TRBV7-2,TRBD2,CASTVAGLATETQYF,TGTGCCAGCACCGTCGCGGGACTAGCGACAGAGACCCAGTACTTC
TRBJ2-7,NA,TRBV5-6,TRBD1,CASSRGQGDEQYF,TGTGCCAGCAGCAGGGGACAGGGGGACGAGCAGTACTTC
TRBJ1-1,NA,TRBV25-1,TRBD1,CASSDSGTEKTEAFF,TGTGCCAGCAGTGACTCCGGGACAGAAAAGACTGAAGCTTTCTTT
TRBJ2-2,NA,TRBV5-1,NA,CASGVRAGLTGELFF,TGCGCCAGCGGGGTGAGGGCAGGATTGACCGGGGAGCTGTTTTTT
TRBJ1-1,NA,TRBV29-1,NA,CSVEGRGWTEAFF,TGCAGCGTTGAGGGCAGGGGATGGACTGAAGCTTTCTTT
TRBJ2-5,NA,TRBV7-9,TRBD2,CASRRTSGTIQETQYF,TGTGCCAGCAGGCGGACTAGCGGGACTATCCAAGAGACCCAGTACTTC
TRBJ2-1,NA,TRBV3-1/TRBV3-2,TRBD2,CASSRAGTNVNEQFF,TGTGCCAGCAGCCGCGCCGGGACTAACGTCAATGAGCAGTTCTTC
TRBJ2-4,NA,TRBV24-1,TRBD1,CATSDPRTGGLNIQYF,TGTGCCACCAGTGATCCCCGGACAGGAGGATTAAACATTCAGTACTTC
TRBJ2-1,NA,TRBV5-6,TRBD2,CASSPGLGHEQFF,TGTGCCAGCAGCCCAGGACTAGGGCATGAGCAGTTCTTC
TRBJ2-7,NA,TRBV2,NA,CASSGAYEQYF,TGTGCCAGTTCGGGGGCCTACGAGCAGTACTTC
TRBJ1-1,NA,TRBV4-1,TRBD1,CASSREGALSPEAFF,TGCGCCAGCAGCCGAGAGGGGGCGTTAAGTCCTGAAGCTTTCTTT
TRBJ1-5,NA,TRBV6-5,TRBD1,CASSYSDRGQPQHF,TGTGCCAGCAGTTACTCGGACAGGGGTCAGCCCCAGCATTTT
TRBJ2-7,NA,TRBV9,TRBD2,CASGSGGSYEQYF,TGTGCCAGCGGTAGCGGGGGGTCCTACGAGCAGTACTTC
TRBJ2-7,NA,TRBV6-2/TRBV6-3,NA,CASSFSIALYEQYF,TGTGCCAGCAGTTTCTCCATTGCACTCTACGAGCAGTACTTC
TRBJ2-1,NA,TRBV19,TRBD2,CASSAVAGVYEQFF,TGTGCCAGTAGTGCGGTAGCGGGGGTATATGAGCAGTTCTTC
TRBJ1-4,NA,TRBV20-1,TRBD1,CSASRTGYNEKLFF,TGCAGTGCTAGTAGGACAGGCTACAATGAAAAACTGTTTTTT
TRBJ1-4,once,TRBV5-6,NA,CASSLGTDGKLFF,TGTGCCAGCAGCTTGGGGACAGACGGGAAACTGTTTTTT
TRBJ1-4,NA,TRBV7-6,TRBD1,CASSETGFWEKLFF,TGTGCCAGCAGCGAGACAGGGTTCTGGGAAAAACTGTTTTTT
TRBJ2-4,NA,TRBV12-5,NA,CASGLSGYENIQYF,TGTGCTAGTGGTTTGTCAGGGTACGAAAACATTCAGTACTTC
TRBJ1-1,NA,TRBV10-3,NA,CAISTGQMMNTEAFF,TGTGCCATCAGTACTGGACAGATGATGAACACTGAAGCTTTCTTT
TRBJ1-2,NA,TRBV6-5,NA,CASKRPVRSHGYTF,TGTGCCAGCAAGCGGCCCGTTCGGAGTCATGGCTACACCTTC
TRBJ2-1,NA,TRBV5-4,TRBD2,CASSINRDYPSNEQFF,TGTGCCAGCAGTATCAACCGGGACTACCCTTCCAATGAGCAGTTCTTC
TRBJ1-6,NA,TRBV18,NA,CASSPISYNSPLHF,TGTGCCAGCTCACCCATCTCCTATAATTCACCCCTCCACTTT
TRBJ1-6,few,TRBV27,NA,CASSLSRQNSPLHF,TGTGCCAGCAGTTTATCTAGACAGAATTCACCCCTCCACTTT
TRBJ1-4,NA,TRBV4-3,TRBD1,CASSQATGTATNEKLFF,TGCGCCAGCAGCCAAGCGACCGGGACAGCTACTAATGAAAAACTGTTTTTT
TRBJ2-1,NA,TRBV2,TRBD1,CASSGKKDRSDNEQFF,TGTGCCAGCAGTGGGAAAAAGGACAGGTCCGACAATGAGCAGTTCTTC
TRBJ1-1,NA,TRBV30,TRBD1,CACSLGGYTEAFF,TGTGCCTGCTCACTAGGGGGCTACACTGAAGCTTTCTTT
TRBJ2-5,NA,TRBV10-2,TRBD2,CASSWTSGSQETQYF,TGCGCCAGCAGTTGGACTAGCGGGAGTCAGGAGACCCAGTACTTC
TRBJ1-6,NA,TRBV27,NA,CASSLQQGNSPLHF,TGTGCCAGCAGTTTACAACAGGGTAATTCACCCCTCCACTTT